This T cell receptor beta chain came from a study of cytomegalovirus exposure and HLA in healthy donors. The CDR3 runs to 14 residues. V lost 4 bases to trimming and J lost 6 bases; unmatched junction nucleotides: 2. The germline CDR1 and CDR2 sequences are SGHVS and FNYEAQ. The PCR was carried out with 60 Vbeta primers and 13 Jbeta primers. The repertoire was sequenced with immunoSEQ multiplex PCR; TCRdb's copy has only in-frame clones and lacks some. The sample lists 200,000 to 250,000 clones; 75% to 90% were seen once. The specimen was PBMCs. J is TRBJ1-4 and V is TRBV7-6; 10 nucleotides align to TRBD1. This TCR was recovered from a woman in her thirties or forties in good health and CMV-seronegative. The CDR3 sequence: CASSWTGGDEKLFF. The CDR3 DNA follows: TGTGCCAGCAGCTGGACAGGGGGGGATGAAAAACTGTTTTTT.